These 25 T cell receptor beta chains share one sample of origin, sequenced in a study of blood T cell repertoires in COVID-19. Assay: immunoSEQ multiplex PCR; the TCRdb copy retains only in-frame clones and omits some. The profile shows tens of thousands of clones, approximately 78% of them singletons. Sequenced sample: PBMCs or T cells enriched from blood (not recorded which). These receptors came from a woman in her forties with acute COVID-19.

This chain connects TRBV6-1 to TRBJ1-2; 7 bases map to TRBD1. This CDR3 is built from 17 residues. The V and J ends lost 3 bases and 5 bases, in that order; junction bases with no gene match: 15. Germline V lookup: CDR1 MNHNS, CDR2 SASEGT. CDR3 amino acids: CASSDLRTGSFRYGYTF. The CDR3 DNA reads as TGTGCCAGCAGTGACCTTAGGACAGGTTCTTTTAGGTATGGCTACACCTTC.

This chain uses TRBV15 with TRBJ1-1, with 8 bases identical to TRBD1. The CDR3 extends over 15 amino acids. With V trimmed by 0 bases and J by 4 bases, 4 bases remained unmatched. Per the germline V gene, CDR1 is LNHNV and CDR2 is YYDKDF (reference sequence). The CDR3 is CATSRDGGQGTEAFF. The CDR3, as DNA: TGTGCCACCAGCAGAGACGGCGGACAGGGCACTGAAGCTTTCTTT.

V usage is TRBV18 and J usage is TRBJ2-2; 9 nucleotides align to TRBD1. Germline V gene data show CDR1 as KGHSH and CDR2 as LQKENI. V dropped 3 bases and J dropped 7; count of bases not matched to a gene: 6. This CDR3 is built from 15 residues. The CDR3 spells CASSPVQGANGELFF. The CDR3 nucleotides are TGTGCCAGCTCACCCGTACAGGGGGCCAACGGGGAGCTGTTTTTT.

The CDR3 spells CASSPIVGRSGANVLTF. CDR3 DNA: TGTGCCAGCAGCCCCATTGTGGGGCGCTCTGGGGCCAACGTCCTGACTTTC. The rearrangement joins TRBV3-1 (or the pseudogene TRBV3-2) to TRBJ2-6; perhaps TRBD1 as D (5 bases). Trimming stripped 4 bases from V and 0 bases from J, with 13 bases between. The CDR3 contains 17 residues. In germline, CDR1 is LGHDT, CDR2 YNNKEL (reference sequence).

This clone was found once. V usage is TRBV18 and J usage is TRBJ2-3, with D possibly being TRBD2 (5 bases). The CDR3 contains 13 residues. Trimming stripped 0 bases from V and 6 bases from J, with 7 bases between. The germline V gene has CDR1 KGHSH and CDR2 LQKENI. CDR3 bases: TGTGCCAGCTCACCACCGTCGGGGGATACGCAGTATTTT. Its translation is CASSPPSGDTQYF.

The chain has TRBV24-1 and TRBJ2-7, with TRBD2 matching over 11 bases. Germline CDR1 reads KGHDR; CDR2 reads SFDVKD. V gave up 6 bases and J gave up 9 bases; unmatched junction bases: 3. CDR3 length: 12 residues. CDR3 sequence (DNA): TGTGCCACCAGTACTAGCGGGAGTCCGCAGTACTTC. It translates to CATSTSGSPQYF.

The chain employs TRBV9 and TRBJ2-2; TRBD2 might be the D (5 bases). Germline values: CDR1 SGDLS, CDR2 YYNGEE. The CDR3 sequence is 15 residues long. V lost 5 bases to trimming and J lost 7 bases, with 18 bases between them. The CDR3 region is CASRPDGGSDGELFF. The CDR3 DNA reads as TGTGCCAGCAGACCTGACGGAGGCTCAGACGGGGAGCTGTTTTTT. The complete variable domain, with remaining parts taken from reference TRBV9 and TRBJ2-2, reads DSGVTQTPKHLITATGQRVTLRCSPRSGDLSVYWYQQSLDQGLQFLIQYYNGEERAKGNILERFSAQQFPDLHSELNLSSLELGDSALYFCASRPDGGSDGELFFGEGSRLTVL.

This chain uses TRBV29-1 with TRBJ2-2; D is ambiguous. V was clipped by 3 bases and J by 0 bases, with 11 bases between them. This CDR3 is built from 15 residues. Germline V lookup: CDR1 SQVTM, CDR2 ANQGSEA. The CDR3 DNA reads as TGCAGCGTTGAGCCCCCAGGTCCGAACACCGGGGAGCTGTTTTTT. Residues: CSVEPPGPNTGELFF.

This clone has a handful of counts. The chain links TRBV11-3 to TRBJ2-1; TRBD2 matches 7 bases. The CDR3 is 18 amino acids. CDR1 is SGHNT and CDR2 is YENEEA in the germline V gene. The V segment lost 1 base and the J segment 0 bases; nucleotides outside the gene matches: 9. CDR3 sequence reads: CASSLVPPAGSSYNEQFF. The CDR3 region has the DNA TGTGCCAGCAGCTTAGTTCCCCCAGCGGGGAGCTCCTACAATGAGCAGTTCTTC.

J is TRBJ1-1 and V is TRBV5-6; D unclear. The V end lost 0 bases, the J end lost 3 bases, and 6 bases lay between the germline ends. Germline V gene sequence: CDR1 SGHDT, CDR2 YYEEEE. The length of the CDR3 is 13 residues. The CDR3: CASSLVGDTEAFF. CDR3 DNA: TGTGCCAGCAGCTTGGTAGGAGACACTGAAGCTTTCTTT.

CDR3 DNA: TGTGCCACCAGTGATTTGCAGGGGCTCAGCACAGATACGCAGTATTTT. It encodes CATSDLQGLSTDTQYF. The V and J genes are TRBV24-1 and TRBJ2-3; possible D gene TRBD1, 6 bases. Deletions cut 0 bases from V and 0 bases from J, with 9 bases between. Germline CDR1 is KGHDR and CDR2 is SFDVKD. The CDR3 has 16 residues.

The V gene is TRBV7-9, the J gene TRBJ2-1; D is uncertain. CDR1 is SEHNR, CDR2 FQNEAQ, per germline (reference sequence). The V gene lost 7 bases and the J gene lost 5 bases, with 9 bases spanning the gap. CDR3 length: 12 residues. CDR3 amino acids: CASKHADNEQFF. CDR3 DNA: TGTGCCAGCAAACACGCAGACAATGAGCAGTTCTTC.

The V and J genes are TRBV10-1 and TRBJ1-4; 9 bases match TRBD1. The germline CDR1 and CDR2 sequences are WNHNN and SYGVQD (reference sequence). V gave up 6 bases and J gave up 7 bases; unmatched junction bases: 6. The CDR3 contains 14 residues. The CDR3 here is CASSQDRGGEKLFF. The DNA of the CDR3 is TGCGCCAGCAGCCAGGACAGGGGCGGTGAAAAACTGTTTTTT.

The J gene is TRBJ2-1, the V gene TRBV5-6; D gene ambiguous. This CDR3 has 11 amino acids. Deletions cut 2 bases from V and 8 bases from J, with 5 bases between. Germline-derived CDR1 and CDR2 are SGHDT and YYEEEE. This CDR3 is CASSFNYEQFF. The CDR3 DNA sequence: TGTGCCAGCAGCTTTAACTATGAGCAGTTCTTC.

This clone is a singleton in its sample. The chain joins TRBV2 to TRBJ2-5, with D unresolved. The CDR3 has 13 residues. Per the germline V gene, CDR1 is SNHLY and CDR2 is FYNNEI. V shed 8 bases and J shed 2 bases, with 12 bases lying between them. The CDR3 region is CASRRLGQETQYF. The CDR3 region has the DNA TGTGCCAGCCGGCGACTCGGGCAAGAGACCCAGTACTTC.

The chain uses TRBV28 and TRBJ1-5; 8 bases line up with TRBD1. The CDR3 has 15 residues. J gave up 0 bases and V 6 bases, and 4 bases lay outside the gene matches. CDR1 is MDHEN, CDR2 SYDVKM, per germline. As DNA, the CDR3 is TGTGCCAGCAGGCCAGGGGGCACTAGCAATCAGCCCCAGCATTTT. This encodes CASRPGGTSNQPQHF.

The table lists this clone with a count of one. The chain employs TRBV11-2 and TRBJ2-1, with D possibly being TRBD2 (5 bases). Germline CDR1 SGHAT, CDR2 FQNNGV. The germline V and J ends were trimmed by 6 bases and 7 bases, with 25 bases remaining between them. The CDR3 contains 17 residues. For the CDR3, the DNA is TGTGCCAGCAGGCTTGGAAGGTTTGCGGGCTTCGGGAATGAGCAGTTCTTC. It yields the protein CASRLGRFAGFGNEQFF.

The CDR3 reads CAISVAGDGTDTQYF. In nucleotides, the CDR3 is TGTGCCATCAGTGTAGCGGGAGACGGCACAGATACGCAGTATTTT. The rearrangement joins TRBV10-3 to TRBJ2-3; TRBD2 aligns across 9 bases. Germline assignment: CDR1 ENHRY and CDR2 SYGVKD. Unmatched junction bases numbered 3, after V lost 4 bases and J lost 1 base. The CDR3 runs 15 residues.

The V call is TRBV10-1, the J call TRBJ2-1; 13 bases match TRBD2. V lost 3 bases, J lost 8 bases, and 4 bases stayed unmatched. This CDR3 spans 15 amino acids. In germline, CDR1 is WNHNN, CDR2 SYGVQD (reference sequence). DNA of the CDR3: TGCGCCAGCAGTGAAGGACTAGCGGGGGTCCATGAGCAGTTCTTC. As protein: CASSEGLAGVHEQFF.

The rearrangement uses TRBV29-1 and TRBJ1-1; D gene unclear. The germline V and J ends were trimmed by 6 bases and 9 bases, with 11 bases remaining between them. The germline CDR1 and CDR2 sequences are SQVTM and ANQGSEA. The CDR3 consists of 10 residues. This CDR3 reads CSVVSFQAFF. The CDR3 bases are TGCAGCGTCGTTTCCTTTCAAGCTTTCTTT. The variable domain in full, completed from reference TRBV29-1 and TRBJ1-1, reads SAVISQKPSRDICQRGTSLTIQCQVDSQVTMMFWYRQQPGQSLTLIATANQGSEATYESGFVIDKFPISRPNLTFSTLTVSNMSPEDSSIYLCSVVSFQAFFGQGTRLTVV.

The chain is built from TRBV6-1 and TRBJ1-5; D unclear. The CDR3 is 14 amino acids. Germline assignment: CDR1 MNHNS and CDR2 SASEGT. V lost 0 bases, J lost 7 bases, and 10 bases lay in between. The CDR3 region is CASSEASGSQPQHF. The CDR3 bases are TGTGCCAGCAGTGAAGCGTCCGGGAGCCAGCCCCAGCATTTT.

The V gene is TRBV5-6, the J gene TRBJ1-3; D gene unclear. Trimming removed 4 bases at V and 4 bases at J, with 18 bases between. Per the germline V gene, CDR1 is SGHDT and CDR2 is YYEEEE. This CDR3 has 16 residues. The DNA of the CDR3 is TGTGCCAGCAGCCGCTGGGCCCTCACTGCCGGAAACACCATATATTTT. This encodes CASSRWALTAGNTIYF.

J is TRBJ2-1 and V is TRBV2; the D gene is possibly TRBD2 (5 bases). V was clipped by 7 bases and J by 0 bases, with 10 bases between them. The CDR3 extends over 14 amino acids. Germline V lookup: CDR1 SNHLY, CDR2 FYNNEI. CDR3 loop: CASMEESSYNEQFF. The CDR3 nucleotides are TGTGCCAGCATGGAGGAAAGCTCCTACAATGAGCAGTTCTTC.

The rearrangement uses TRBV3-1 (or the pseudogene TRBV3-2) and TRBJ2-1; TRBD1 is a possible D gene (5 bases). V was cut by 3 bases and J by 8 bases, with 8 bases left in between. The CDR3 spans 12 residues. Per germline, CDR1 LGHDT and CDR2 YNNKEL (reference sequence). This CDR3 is CASSQARDEQFF. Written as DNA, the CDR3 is TGTGCCAGCAGCCAGGCCAGGGATGAGCAGTTCTTC.

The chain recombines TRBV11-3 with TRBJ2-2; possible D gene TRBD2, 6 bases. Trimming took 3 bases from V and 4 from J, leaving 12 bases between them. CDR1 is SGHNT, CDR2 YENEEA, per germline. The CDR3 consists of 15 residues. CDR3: CASSFSGSSTGELFF. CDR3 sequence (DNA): TGTGCCAGCAGCTTCTCCGGGAGTAGCACCGGGGAGCTGTTTTTT. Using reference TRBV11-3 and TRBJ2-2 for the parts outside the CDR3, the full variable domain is EAGVVQSPRYKIIEKKQPVAFWCNPISGHNTLYWYLQNLGQGPELLIRYENEEAVDDSQLPKDRFSAERLKGVDSTLKIQPAELGDSAVYLCASSFSGSSTGELFFGEGSRLTVL.